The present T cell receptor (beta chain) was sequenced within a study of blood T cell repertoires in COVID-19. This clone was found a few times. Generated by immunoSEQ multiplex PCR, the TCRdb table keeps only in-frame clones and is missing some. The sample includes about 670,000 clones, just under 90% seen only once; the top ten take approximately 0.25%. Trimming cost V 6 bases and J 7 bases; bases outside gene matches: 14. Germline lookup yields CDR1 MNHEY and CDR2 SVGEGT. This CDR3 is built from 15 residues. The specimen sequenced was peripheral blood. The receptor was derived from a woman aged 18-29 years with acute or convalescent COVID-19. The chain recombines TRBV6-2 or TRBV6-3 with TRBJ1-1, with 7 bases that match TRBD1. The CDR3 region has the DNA TGTGCCAGCAGCCGCACTACAGAGGGGGCTAGTGAAGCTTTCTTT. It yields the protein CASSRTTEGASEAFF.